This is a list of T cell receptor beta chains from one sample in a study of T-cell memory formation after mild COVID-19. TCRdb passed the 5' RACE reads through MiXCR, listing each CDR3 protein once. The sample has about 560,000 distinct CDR3 sequences, about 20% seen once; the top ten hold 8.4%. Sequencing used PBMCs or a T cell subset sorted from them (not recorded which). These receptors all stem from an adult woman who had mild COVID-19 (a few samples of this study predate the infection). Cell type and time point are not known. Both conserved end residues are part of each CDR3. Fields, in order: J gene, D gene, clone size, V gene, CDR3 DNA, CDR3 protein. D genes are given only for firm matches. Size is omitted from some rows. Given values are once, few, many or a class for expanded clones.

>TRBJ1-5|TRBD1|.|TRBV2
TGTGCCAGCAGTATACAGGGGCCCCATCAGCCCCAGCATTTT
CASSIQGPHQPQHF
>TRBJ1-2|.|.|TRBV7-9
TGTGCCAGCCTGGAGGTCGAGGTCTATGGCTACACCTTC
CASLEVEVYGYTF
>TRBJ2-2|.|.|TRBV7-2
TGTGCCAGCAGCCTTCTGGAGGGGGCCGGGGAGCTGTTTTTT
CASSLLEGAGELFF
>TRBJ1-1|.|.|TRBV9
TGTGCCAGCAGCGTAGTCGGACGGAACACTGAAGCTTTCTTT
CASSVVGRNTEAFF
>TRBJ1-6|TRBD1|few|TRBV6-5
TGTGCCAGCAGTCGACAGGGGCCGAGCTCCTATAATTCACCCCTCCACTTT
CASSRQGPSSYNSPLHF
>TRBJ1-1|.|few|TRBV7-8
TGTGCCAGCAGCTTCCAGGGAGGGTCCACTGAAGCTTTCTTT
CASSFQGGSTEAFF
>TRBJ2-7|TRBD2|.|TRBV5-1
TGCGCCAGCAGCTTGGGCGGGAGTCCCAAGGTTTACGAGCAGTACTTC
CASSLGGSPKVYEQYF
>TRBJ2-1|.|few|TRBV3-1
TGTGCCAGCAGCCAAGATATGGGCGCGAGGGTATCCTACAATGAGCAGTTCTTC
CASSQDMGARVSYNEQFF
>TRBJ1-1|TRBD1|.|TRBV6-5
TGTGCCAGCAGTTACGACAGGGGGGTCAACACTGAAGCTTTCTTT
CASSYDRGVNTEAFF
>TRBJ1-1|.|.|TRBV12-3/TRBV12-4
TGTGCCAGCAGTTCAGGGATAACTGAAGCTTTCTTT
CASSSGITEAFF
>TRBJ2-1|TRBD2|few|TRBV9
TGTGCCAGCAGCGGCGCGGGGGGGAATGAGCAGTTCTTC
CASSGAGGNEQFF
>TRBJ1-1|.|.|TRBV12-3/TRBV12-4
TGTGCCAGCAGTTTAGGGGGGGCACTTCTCGAAGCTTTCTTT
CASSLGGALLEAFF
>TRBJ2-7|TRBD2|few|TRBV12-3/TRBV12-4
TGTGCCAGCAGTTCCCGGCGGGAGGGGCCCTACGAGCAGTACTTC
CASSSRREGPYEQYF
>TRBJ2-1|.|.|TRBV7-9
TGTGCCAGCAGCTCGAAGGAGGCTGAGCAGTTCTTC
CASSSKEAEQFF
>TRBJ2-7|TRBD2|few|TRBV6-2/TRBV6-3
TGTGCCAGCAGTGACTCGGCGGGAGGTCGTTACGAGCAGTACTTC
CASSDSAGGRYEQYF
>TRBJ2-3|.|.|TRBV11-2
TGTGCCAGCAGCTTAGATCTATGGGGGAGACCAGGGGTGGGCACAGATACGCAGTATTTT
CASSLDLWGRPGVGTDTQYF
>TRBJ1-5|.|few|TRBV13
TGTGCCAGCAGCTTAGGCCCCCCTACCAGAGGCGATCAGCCCCAGCATTTT
CASSLGPPTRGDQPQHF
>TRBJ2-7|.|few|TRBV20-1
TGCAGTGCTAGAGAAGGGGGTTTCGAGCAGTACTTC
CSAREGGFEQYF
>TRBJ1-1|.|.|TRBV29-1
TGCAGCGTTTATCCGCATGGTTGGGGGACTGAAGCTTTCTTT
CSVYPHGWGTEAFF
>TRBJ2-5|TRBD1|.|TRBV12-3/TRBV12-4
TGTGCCAGCAGTTTAGGACAGGGGATGGTGGAGACCCAGTACTTC
CASSLGQGMVETQYF
>TRBJ2-2|.|.|TRBV12-3/TRBV12-4
TGTGCCAGCAGTTTGGCCCAACACGGGGAGCTGTTTTTT
CASSLAQHGELFF
>TRBJ2-3|TRBD2|.|TRBV20-1
TGCAGTGCTCCTTTACCACTAGCGGGCACAGATACGCAGTATTTT
CSAPLPLAGTDTQYF
>TRBJ2-3|.|many|TRBV5-1
TGCGCCAGCAGCTTGGCGGGAGATACAGATACGCAGTATTTT
CASSLAGDTDTQYF
>TRBJ2-7|TRBD2|.|TRBV11-2
TGTGCCAGCAGCTGGCTGGGACTAGCGGGAGAGGGTTACGAGCAGTACTTC
CASSWLGLAGEGYEQYF
>TRBJ2-1|TRBD2|few|TRBV12-3/TRBV12-4
TGTGCCAGCAGAGAACTAGCGGGAGGGAACAATGAGCAGTTCTTC
CASRELAGGNNEQFF
>TRBJ2-7|.|.|TRBV14
TGTGCCAGCAGCCAAGTTCGGGTCTCCGAGCAGTACTTC
CASSQVRVSEQYF
>TRBJ1-1|.|few|TRBV20-1
TGCAGTGCTAGGATGGCTTACACTGAAGCTTTCTTT
CSARMAYTEAFF
>TRBJ2-7|TRBD2|.|TRBV5-4
TGTGCCAGCAGCTTGGCGGCGGGAGGGCCTTACTACGAGCAGTACTTC
CASSLAAGGPYYEQYF
>TRBJ2-1|.|.|TRBV7-8
TGTGCCAGCAGCAGTTCCCTAACTAGAGTCCCCGTTACGTTCGGTGAGCAGTTCTTC
CASSSSLTRVPVTFGEQFF
>TRBJ2-7|TRBD1|.|TRBV4-1
TGCGCCAGCAGAAACCGGGACAGTTCCTACGAGCAGTACTTC
CASRNRDSSYEQYF
>TRBJ2-3|.|many|TRBV4-2
TGTGCCAGCAGCCAACGGATTAGGACACGGACAGATACGCAGTATTTT
CASSQRIRTRTDTQYF
>TRBJ2-6|TRBD2|.|TRBV20-1
TGCAGTGCTACGGGTAGCGGGGAGGCTGGGGCCAACGTCCTGACTTTC
CSATGSGEAGANVLTF
>TRBJ2-7|.|many|TRBV20-1
TGCAGTGCTAGACAGGCCTACGAGCAGTACTTC
CSARQAYEQYF
>TRBJ1-1|.|few|TRBV11-2
TGTGCCAGCAGCTTAGGCCCAAACGGGTGGAACACTGAAGCTTTCTTT
CASSLGPNGWNTEAFF
>TRBJ2-3|.|few|TRBV20-1
TGCAGTGCTAGAGGGTCCACTAGCACAGATACGCAGTATTTT
CSARGSTSTDTQYF
>TRBJ1-5|.|once|TRBV12-3/TRBV12-4
TGTGCCAGCAGTTTAAGGGGAGGGCCGGGTAGCAATCAGCCCCAGCATTTT
CASSLRGGPGSNQPQHF
>TRBJ1-2|.|.|TRBV20-1
TGCAGTGCTAGAGATCCTTATGGCTACACCTTC
CSARDPYGYTF
>TRBJ2-7|TRBD1|.|TRBV12-3/TRBV12-4
TGTGCCAGCAGTTTTCGGACAGGGAGCCCCTACGAGCAGTACTTC
CASSFRTGSPYEQYF
>TRBJ2-1|TRBD1|few|TRBV6-5
TGTGCCAGCAGTAGGTCGACAGGGGGCTTGAATGAGCAGTTCTTC
CASSRSTGGLNEQFF
>TRBJ1-2|.|.|TRBV20-1
TGCAGTGCTAGAGTTCAGGGTGATGGCTACACCTTC
CSARVQGDGYTF
>TRBJ1-5|.|.|TRBV20-1
TGCAGTGCTAGTCGGGGGTTAGTCACTCAGCCCCAGCATTTT
CSASRGLVTQPQHF
>TRBJ2-1|TRBD1|.|TRBV24-1
TGTGCCACCAGTGACTTGAGCCCGGGCTCTGGTACAGGGGATGAGCAGTTCTTC
CATSDLSPGSGTGDEQFF
>TRBJ2-7|.|.|TRBV4-1
TGCGCCAGCAGCTTCGGGGCGCTTTCCTACGAGCAGTACTTC
CASSFGALSYEQYF
>TRBJ1-1|.|.|TRBV2
TGTGCCAGCAGTCCTCGGGGAGGGATGAACACTGAAGCTTTCTTT
CASSPRGGMNTEAFF
>TRBJ2-7|.|few|TRBV12-3/TRBV12-4
TGTGCCAGCAGTTTAACTTCTTGGCAGGGCTACGAGCAGTACTTC
CASSLTSWQGYEQYF
>TRBJ1-1|.|few|TRBV12-3/TRBV12-4
TGTGCCAGCAGTTTAAACCCAGACATGAACACTGAAGCTTTCTTT
CASSLNPDMNTEAFF
>TRBJ2-5|.|few|TRBV12-5
TGTGCTAGTGGTCAGGGACAGTTCGGAGCGGGCCAAGAGACCCAGTACTTC
CASGQGQFGAGQETQYF
>TRBJ2-3|.|.|TRBV6-1
TGTGCCAGCAGCCCTTCGGGTGGTTTCACAGATACGCAGTATTTT
CASSPSGGFTDTQYF
>TRBJ2-1|.|.|TRBV7-3
TGTGCCAGCAGCCCAGGGGTCGGATACAATGAGCAGTTCTTC
CASSPGVGYNEQFF
>TRBJ2-3|.|.|TRBV5-1
TGCGCCAGCAGCTTCCCCGACTCATATACGCAGTATTTT
CASSFPDSYTQYF
>TRBJ2-4|.|few|TRBV29-1
TGCAGCGTTGAAGATGTTCAGGGCATTCAGTACTTC
CSVEDVQGIQYF
>TRBJ2-5|.|.|TRBV5-6
TGTGCCAGCAGCACGACTCCGGGACTCCTAAACCAAGAGACCCAGTACTTC
CASSTTPGLLNQETQYF
>TRBJ1-1|.|.|TRBV30
TGTGCCTGGAGTGTACGGCACAGGAACCGGTTAGGAGACACTGAAGCTTTCTTT
CAWSVRHRNRLGDTEAFF
>TRBJ2-3|.|.|TRBV7-6
TGTGCCAGCAGCTTAGTCGACACAGATACGCAGTATTTT
CASSLVDTDTQYF